The 9 T cell receptor beta chains in this list originate from one sample, sequenced in a study of blood T cell repertoires in COVID-19. Using immunoSEQ multiplex PCR, the repertoire was profiled, and TCRdb retains in-frame clones only, with some absent. This table has roughly 150,000 clones, around 83% appearing once. Sequencing used peripheral blood. These receptors originate from a woman in her sixties or seventies who had recovered from COVID-19.

This sequence joins TRBV15 and TRBJ2-5; 8 bases are a match to TRBD2. V dropped 5 bases and J dropped 5; count of bases not matched to a gene: 13. The V gene's germline CDR1 is LNHNV and CDR2 YYDKDF (reference sequence). CDR3 length: 16 amino acids. CDR3 DNA: TGTGCCACCAGCCCCGCGCTAGCGGGTGGGGGGGAGACCCAGTACTTC. It encodes CATSPALAGGGETQYF.

This chain joins TRBV30 and TRBJ2-7; perhaps TRBD1 as D (6 bases). The CDR3 runs 12 residues. Germline loops: CDR1 GTSNPN, CDR2 SVGIG (reference sequence). Trimming removed 1 base at V and 3 bases at J, with 7 bases between. The CDR3: CAWSEQGYEQYF. The CDR3 bases are TGTGCCTGGAGTGAACAGGGCTACGAGCAGTACTTC. Using reference TRBV30 and TRBJ2-7 for the parts outside the CDR3, the full variable domain is SQTIHQWPATLVQPVGSPLSLECTVEGTSNPNLYWYRQAAGRGLQLLFYSVGIGQISSEVPQNLSASRPQDRQFILSSKKLLLSDSGFYLCAWSEQGYEQYFGPGTRLTVT.

This clone was observed a handful of times. V gene TRBV27 combines with J gene TRBJ1-1; no definite D call. Per germline, CDR1 MNHEY and CDR2 SMNVEV (reference sequence). Trimming pared 5 bases from V and 0 bases from J, leaving 13 bases between. This CDR3 has 15 amino acids. The CDR3 DNA reads as TGTGCCAGCAGTCGGATCGGAGGGATGAACACTGAAGCTTTCTTT. This codes for CASSRIGGMNTEAFF.

The rearrangement links TRBV11-2 to TRBJ1-5; D is ambiguous. The germline gives CDR1 SGHAT, CDR2 FQNNGV. The CDR3 totals 13 residues. Deletions cut 0 bases from V and 11 bases from J, with 11 bases between. CDR3 nucleotide sequence: TGTGCCAGCAGCTTAGATCGTAGTAACTCCCAGCATTTT. It yields the protein CASSLDRSNSQHF.

This clone was seen just once. The J gene is TRBJ2-7, the V gene TRBV27, with 7 bases fitting TRBD2. J gave up 3 bases and V 3 bases, and 5 bases lay outside the gene matches. The length of the CDR3 is 14 residues. CDR1 is MNHEY and CDR2 is SMNVEV in the germline V gene (reference sequence). The CDR3 DNA follows: TGTGCCAGCAGTTTGGGGCGGGAGTTCTACGAGCAGTACTTC. This translates into CASSLGREFYEQYF.

This chain links TRBV18 with TRBJ1-1; 8 bases line up with TRBD1. After removal of 1 base from V and 0 bases from J, the junction contained 7 bases not matched to a gene. The germline CDR1 and CDR2 sequences are KGHSH and LQKENI. This CDR3 contains 17 residues. The CDR3 region has the DNA TGTGCCAGCTCACCACTCCGACAGGGGTCCATGAACACTGAAGCTTTCTTT. It encodes CASSPLRQGSMNTEAFF.

This clone was seen more than once but under ten times. Different DNA sequences within this sample yield the same CDR3. The rearrangement links TRBV3-1 (or the pseudogene TRBV3-2) to TRBJ1-3; TRBD1 aligns across 8 bases. V was pared by 4 bases and J by 2 bases, with 4 bases of the junction left unmatched. The CDR3 runs 15 residues. Germline-derived CDR1 and CDR2 are LGHDT and YNNKEL (reference sequence). The CDR3 DNA sequence: TGTGCCAGCAGCCCGGACAGGGTGGCTGGAAACACCATATATTTT. Protein product: CASSPDRVAGNTIYF.

This clone was picked up one time. J is TRBJ1-1 and V is TRBV18; D might be TRBD1 (5 bases). Germline loops: CDR1 KGHSH, CDR2 LQKENI. Trimming cost V 8 bases and J 0 bases, with 10 bases left between them. The CDR3 is made up of 13 amino acids. The CDR3 loop reads CASTGTMNTEAFF. CDR3 nucleotides: TGTGCCAGCACAGGAACTATGAACACTGAAGCTTTCTTT.

This chain joins TRBV6-2 or TRBV6-3 and TRBJ2-2, with 11 positions matching TRBD2. The CDR3 has 16 residues. From germline, CDR1 is MNHEY and CDR2 SVGEGT. V was clipped by 2 bases and J by 6 bases; unmatched bases: 5. CDR3 DNA sequence: TGTGCCAGCAGTTACGACACTAGCGGGAGTGCCGGGGAGCTGTTTTTT. It specifies CASSYDTSGSAGELFF.